Below, one T cell receptor beta chain is given with its context. The CDR3 is made up of 16 amino acids. The V end lost 4 bases, the J end lost 2 bases, and 15 bases lay between the germline ends. Germline V gene data show CDR1 as LNHDA and CDR2 as SQIVND (reference sequence). These data originate in a study of blood T cell repertoires in COVID-19. Study as a whole: From the United States, Italy and Spain came samples of acute and convalescent COVID-19. PBMCs, B-cell-depleted T cells, or T cells provided the cDNA or gDNA that made up the material.

As processed by the authors: For nucleated cells, counts were estimated from reference gene primer amplification. Clones were read by immunoSEQ multiplex PCR, and TCRdb kept only the in-frame ones, dropping some. That table furnishes V, J and clone size, whereas the DNA furnished D and trimming. The sample lists approximately 220,000 clones; roughly 80% were seen once. The rearrangement uses TRBV19 and TRBJ1-3, with D possibly TRBD1 on 6 matching bases. The origin of this receptor is a woman in her sixties or seventies with acute or convalescent COVID-19. Sequencing used peripheral blood. CDR3 bases: TGTGCCAGTAGTACCCGATCGGGACACACTGGAAACACCATATATTTT. It translates to CASSTRSGHTGNTIYF.